The TCR beta chain described here comes from a study of PD-L1 blockade in urothelial cancer. Across the whole study: Atezolizumab was started by patients in 2014 at 1,200 mg intravenously every 3 weeks. Most patients, about 85% of the roughly 29, were males with bladder-origin cancer. Blood analyses occurred 3 weeks (second dose) and 6 weeks post treatment start.

Sample time point: pretreatment peripheral blood. Locally advanced or metastatic urothelial carcinoma affected all patients. The CDR3 contains 17 residues. Germline CDR1 and CDR2: SGHNT and YENEEA. V shed 3 bases, J shed 6 bases, and the junction held 16 bases outside the gene matches. Some clones are missing from TCRdb's copy, which holds only in-frame ones; the method was immunoSEQ multiplex PCR. The table has over 35,000 clones, 70% to 90% seen once. This rearrangement joins TRBV11-3 to TRBJ1-1; 7 bases line up with TRBD1. The sequence was obtained from an elderly man with urothelial cancer. Source: PBMCs, taken around atezolizumab (anti-PD-L1) treatment. The CDR3 loop is CASSFSGDSKIFAEAFF. CDR3 DNA: TGTGCCAGCAGCTTTAGTGGGGACAGCAAGATATTCGCTGAAGCTTTCTTT. Variable domain in full (rest from reference TRBV11-3 and TRBJ1-1): EAGVVQSPRYKIIEKKQPVAFWCNPISGHNTLYWYLQNLGQGPELLIRYENEEAVDDSQLPKDRFSAERLKGVDSTLKIQPAELGDSAVYLCASSFSGDSKIFAEAFFGQGTRLTVV.